These 14 T cell receptor beta chains share one sample of origin, sequenced in a study of beta chain features in type 1 diabetes. Regarding the study as a whole: Significant though moderate, a shortening of TCRB CDR3s appeared in all four CD4+ subsets of Type 1 diabetes patients.

Expressed TCRB transcripts were sequenced because the isolated RNA had all been reverse transcribed beforehand. Repertoires were generated with immunoSEQ multiplex PCR, while TCRdb's copy carries only in-frame clones and drops some. This table has 600,000 to 700,000 clones, around 12% appearing once. Antigens for these TCRs are unknown. Input material: naive CD4+ T cells from blood. These TCRs come from a man aged 30 to 39 with type 1 diabetes.

This clone was seen only a few times. The V gene is TRBV7-9, the J gene TRBJ2-4; TRBD1 matches 7 bases. Germline CDR1 is SEHNR and CDR2 is FQNEAQ (reference sequence). Losses at the gene ends were 5 bases for V and 2 bases for J; bases not matched to a gene: 18. The CDR3 spans 19 residues. The CDR3 sequence: CASSASLRQGAYPKNIQYF. The CDR3 bases are TGTGCCAGCAGCGCTAGCCTTCGACAGGGCGCCTATCCCAAAAACATTCAGTACTTC. Filled out from reference TRBV7-9 and TRBJ2-4, the complete variable domain reads DTGVSQNPRHKITKRGQNVTFRCDPISEHNRLYWYRQTLGQGPEFLTYFQNEAQLEKSRLLSDRFSAERPKGSFSTLEIQRTEQGDSAMYLCASSASLRQGAYPKNIQYFGAGTRLSVL.

This clone came up a few times. An end of the junction does not agree with germline; a read error may underlie this. The gene calls are TRBV7-2 and TRBJ2-2; TRBD1 matches 8 bases. This CDR3 has 15 residues. Germline assignment: CDR1 SGHTA and CDR2 FQGNSA. The CDR3 region has the DNA TGCGCCAGCAACAGGGGGGACGGGGACACCGGGGAGCTGTTTTTT. It codes for CASNRGDGDTGELFF.

This chain uses TRBV9 with TRBJ2-2; 8 bases are shared with TRBD1. J was trimmed by 4 bases and V by 0 bases; bases with no gene match: 8. The CDR3 is 17 residues long. Germline V CDR1 and CDR2: SGDLS, YYNGEE. The CDR3 spells CASSVEAGGVGTGELFF. CDR3 in DNA: TGTGCCAGCAGCGTAGAGGCAGGGGGCGTAGGCACCGGGGAGCTGTTTTTT.

This chain links TRBV5-4 with TRBJ1-6, with TRBD1 identical over 7 bases. This CDR3 has 16 residues. Germline V gives CDR1 SGHNT, CDR2 YYREEE (reference sequence). Trimming at V came to 3 bases and at J to 9 bases, leaving 12 bases not matched to a gene. The CDR3 DNA reads as TGTGCCAGCAGCTCACCCAAGACAGGGAGGGCTTCACCCCTCCACTTT. As protein: CASSSPKTGRASPLHF.

Only a few counts were recorded for this clone. The V call is TRBV4-3, the J call TRBJ2-1, with unresolved D. V was pared by 0 bases and J by 10 bases, with 10 bases between. CDR3 length equals 13 residues. In germline, CDR1 is LGHNA, CDR2 YSLEER. CDR3 nucleotides: TGCGCCAGCAGCCAAGATGGAAGTGGGGAGCAGTTCTTC. Its protein is CASSQDGSGEQFF.

This chain links TRBV9 with TRBJ2-7; 8 bases match TRBD1. J gave up 5 bases and V 4 bases, and 11 bases lay outside the gene matches. The CDR3 runs 15 residues. Germline V gene data show CDR1 as SGDLS and CDR2 as YYNGEE. The CDR3: CASSPTDRVPNEQYF. The CDR3 DNA is TGTGCCAGCAGCCCAACGGACAGGGTCCCCAACGAGCAGTACTTC. Complete variable domain (other parts from reference TRBV9 and TRBJ2-7): DSGVTQTPKHLITATGQRVTLRCSPRSGDLSVYWYQQSLDQGLQFLIQYYNGEERAKGNILERFSAQQFPDLHSELNLSSLELGDSALYFCASSPTDRVPNEQYFGPGTRLTVT.

The table lists this clone with a few counts. This chain joins TRBV7-2 and TRBJ2-7; D unclear. Trimming shortened V by 4 bases and J by 3 bases, and 7 bases separated the two germline ends. The CDR3 extends over 12 amino acids. Germline V gives CDR1 SGHTA, CDR2 FQGNSA. The CDR3 sequence: CASSSDVYEQYF. The CDR3 coding sequence is TGTGCCAGCAGCTCGGACGTCTACGAGCAGTACTTC.

A few counts support this clone. The chain couples TRBV30 to TRBJ1-4, with a tentative D call TRBD1 (5 bases). There are 15 residues in the CDR3. Germline V CDR1 and CDR2: GTSNPN, SVGIG (reference sequence). V was trimmed by 2 bases and J by 7 bases, leaving 17 bases between them. As DNA, the CDR3 is TGTGCCTGGAGTCTAGGGGTCCCTGGCGGTGAAAAACTGTTTTTT. Its protein is CAWSLGVPGGEKLFF.

This clone has only a few counts. V and J are TRBV14 and TRBJ1-6; TRBD1 matches at 7 bases. The CDR3 consists of 14 residues. In germline, CDR1 is SGHDN, CDR2 FVKESK. J was trimmed by 7 bases and V by 4 bases; bases with no gene match: 4. CDR3 in amino acids: CASSLGQINSPLHF. As DNA, the CDR3 is TGTGCCAGCAGCCTGGGACAGATAAATTCACCCCTCCACTTT. The whole variable domain, remainder taken from reference TRBV14 and TRBJ1-6, is EAGVTQFPSHSVIEKGQTVTLRCDPISGHDNLYWYRRVMGKEIKFLLHFVKESKQDESGMPNNRFLAERTGGTYSTLKVQPAELEDSGVYFCASSLGQINSPLHFGNGTRLTVT.

The chain carries TRBV29-1 and TRBJ1-2; 11 bases agree with TRBD1. CDR1 SQVTM and CDR2 ANQGSEA come from the germline V gene. The CDR3 has 15 amino acids. After removal of 7 bases from V and 2 bases from J, the junction contained 9 bases not matched to a gene. The CDR3 DNA follows: TGCAGCGGGCGGGTCAGGGACAGGGGGAACTATGGCTACACCTTC. Amino acid sequence: CSGRVRDRGNYGYTF.

The chain carries TRBV9 and TRBJ2-1, with TRBD2 matching 11 bases. Trimming removed 1 base from V and 9 bases from J; junction bases left unmatched: 9. Germline V lookup: CDR1 SGDLS, CDR2 YYNGEE. The CDR3 loop spans 16 amino acids. The CDR3 protein is CASSVQTSGVRGEQFF. The DNA of the CDR3 is TGTGCCAGCAGCGTACAGACTAGCGGGGTACGCGGTGAGCAGTTCTTC.

This clone occurred a few times. The rearrangement links TRBV11-1 to TRBJ2-3; D uncertain. Per germline, CDR1 SGHAT and CDR2 FQDESV (reference sequence). V was trimmed by 5 bases and J by 0 bases, leaving 6 bases between them. The CDR3 is made up of 13 amino acids. CDR3 in amino acids: CASSRPSTDTQYF. The CDR3 DNA reads as TGTGCCAGCAGCCGACCCAGCACAGATACGCAGTATTTT.

There are a few counts of this clone. The chain recombines TRBV7-3 with TRBJ1-1; D is possibly TRBD1 (5 bases). V was clipped by 4 bases and J by 0 bases, with 15 bases between them. The CDR3 has 16 amino acids. Germline CDR1 reads SGHTA; CDR2 reads FQGTGA. CDR3 in amino acids: CASSSGRGLMNTEAFF. The CDR3 coding sequence is TGTGCCAGCAGCTCCGGACGGGGGTTGATGAACACTGAAGCTTTCTTT.

The V and J genes are TRBV9 and TRBJ1-5, with TRBD1 matching over 7 bases. This CDR3 has 15 amino acids. V was pared by 4 bases and J by 5 bases, with 9 bases of the junction left unmatched. Germline CDR1 is SGDLS and CDR2 is YYNGEE. The CDR3: CASSTKQGSYQPQHF. The DNA of the CDR3 is TGTGCCAGCAGCACCAAACAGGGGAGTTATCAGCCCCAGCATTTT.